Described below is a single T cell receptor (beta chain) sequence and its context. The entry originates in a study of T-cell reconstitution after alpha-beta-depleted transplantation in children. Unique molecular identifiers tagged the TCRbeta library. MiXCR, applied by TCRdb to the PCR reads, yields one record per CDR3 protein. The sample yields 90,000 to 100,000 distinct CDR3 sequences, 20% to 30% seen once. The source was PBMCs, collected before TCRalphabeta/CD19-depleted stem cell transplant. This TCR was recovered from a boy under 10 years old with acute lymphoblastic leukemia, due to receive a stem cell transplant.

The CDR3 bases are TGCGCCAGCAGCTTTTCAGGGGAGTACGAGCAGTACTTC. It specifies CASSFSGEYEQYF. The chain combines TRBV5-1 with TRBJ2-7, with D possibly matching TRBD1 (6 bases). With 2 bases removed from V and 4 bases from J, the gap between germline ends came to 10 bases. The length of the CDR3 is 13 residues. Germline V gene data show CDR1 as SGHRS and CDR2 as YFSETQ. The full variable domain, with the rest looked up from reference TRBV5-1 and TRBJ2-7, is KAGVTQTPRYLIKTRGQQVTLSCSPISGHRSVSWYQQTPGQGLQFLFEYFSETQRNKGNFPGRFSGRQFSNSRSEMNVSTLELGDSALYLCASSFSGEYEQYFGPGTRLTVT.